This is a list of T cell receptor beta chains from one sample in a study of cytomegalovirus exposure and HLA in healthy donors. TCRdb's table, derived via immunoSEQ multiplex PCR, lists solely in-frame clones and lacks some. Among 100,000 to 150,000 clones listed, about 81% were seen once. The specimen sequenced was PBMCs. The source of these receptors is a woman in her 30s in good health and CMV-seronegative. Both conserved end residues are part of each CDR3. A D gene is named only where the DNA matches it firmly. Clone sizes are given selectively: once, few, many, or a class where the clone is expanded.

d_call	clone_size	v_call	j_call	cdr3_aa	cdr3_nt
NA	NA	TRBV18	TRBJ1-1	CASSEGAPPAEAFF	TGTGCCAGCTCAGAGGGTGCCCCGCCCGCTGAAGCTTTCTTT
NA	NA	TRBV9	TRBJ1-4	CASSVANRNEKLFF	TGTGCCAGCAGCGTGGCCAACCGTAATGAAAAACTGTTTTTT
NA	few	TRBV4-2	TRBJ1-3	CASSQSLDSGNTIYF	TGTGCCAGCAGCCAGTCGTTAGACTCTGGAAACACCATATATTTT
TRBD2	NA	TRBV4-2	TRBJ2-7	CASSRSGLAGVRYEQYF	TGTGCCAGCAGCCGATCGGGACTAGCGGGAGTTAGGTACGAGCAGTACTTC
NA	few	TRBV18	TRBJ1-3	CASSPRGSGNTIYF	TGTGCCAGCTCACCTCGGGGCTCTGGAAACACCATATATTTT
NA	NA	TRBV18	TRBJ1-1	CASSPRDSRPGAFF	TGTGCCAGCTCACCACGGGACTCCCGCCCGGGAGCTTTCTTT
NA	once	TRBV27	TRBJ2-3	CASSLSSAPGDTQYF	TGTGCCAGCAGTTTATCTAGCGCCCCCGGAGATACGCAGTATTTT
TRBD2	NA	TRBV5-1	TRBJ2-1	CASSPSGTSTSNEQFF	TGCGCCAGCAGCCCCAGCGGGACTAGCACGTCCAATGAGCAGTTCTTC
TRBD2	once	TRBV7-8	TRBJ2-7	CASRASGSGGSKQYF	TGTGCCAGCAGGGCCAGCGGGAGCGGTGGATCTAAGCAGTACTTC
TRBD2	NA	TRBV18	TRBJ2-1	CASSPRAGVGIGEQFF	TGTGCCAGCTCACCACGGGCGGGAGTCGGAATTGGTGAGCAGTTCTTC
NA	NA	TRBV10-2	TRBJ1-5	CASSESRRDQPQHF	TGCGCCAGCAGTGAGTCGCGGAGGGATCAGCCCCAGCATTTT
TRBD1	NA	TRBV4-3	TRBJ1-2	CASSQDGPGQKNYGYTF	TGCGCCAGCAGCCAAGACGGGCCGGGACAGAAAAACTATGGCTACACCTTC
TRBD1	NA	TRBV12-5	TRBJ1-6	CASVLNRDRASYNSPLHF	TGTGCTAGTGTTCTTAACCGGGACAGGGCTTCCTATAATTCACCCCTCCACTTT
TRBD2	NA	TRBV7-2	TRBJ2-1	CASSPSGGSNEQFF	TGTGCCAGCAGCCCTAGCGGGGGTTCTAATGAGCAGTTCTTC
NA	NA	TRBV4-3	TRBJ2-7	CASSQDGQIYEQYF	TGCGCCAGCAGCCAAGATGGACAGATCTACGAGCAGTACTTC
TRBD2	NA	TRBV7-2	TRBJ2-3	CASSFGGASDTQYF	TGTGCCAGCAGCTTCGGGGGGGCGTCAGATACGCAGTATTTT
TRBD2	NA	TRBV5-5	TRBJ2-7	CASSVTSGSSYEQYF	TGTGCCAGCAGCGTCACTAGCGGGAGCTCCTACGAGCAGTACTTC
NA	NA	TRBV4-1	TRBJ1-1	CASSQSAGTEAFF	TGCGCCAGCAGCCAAAGCGCGGGCACTGAAGCTTTCTTT
NA	NA	TRBV2	TRBJ2-2	CASSARSGELFF	TGTGCCAGCAGTGCCCGTTCCGGGGAGCTGTTTTTT
TRBD2	NA	TRBV5-1	TRBJ2-7	CASARQRGGLYEQYF	TGCGCCAGCGCACGCCAGCGGGGGGGCCTCTACGAGCAGTACTTC
TRBD2	NA	TRBV7-7	TRBJ2-1	CASSKIAGGNYNEQFF	TGTGCTAGCAGCAAGATAGCGGGAGGCAACTACAATGAGCAGTTCTTC
NA	NA	TRBV7-6	TRBJ1-4	CASSPGGGNEKLFF	TGTGCCAGCAGCCCTGGTGGCGGGAATGAAAAACTGTTTTTT
TRBD2	NA	TRBV5-1	TRBJ2-7	CASSRTGTSGLYEQYF	TGCGCCAGCAGCAGAACCGGGACTAGCGGCCTATACGAGCAGTACTTC